The rows below give T cell receptor beta chains drawn from one sample of a study of cytomegalovirus exposure and HLA in healthy donors. Sequencing was performed with immunoSEQ multiplex PCR; in TCRdb, only in-frame clones are kept and a portion is missing. The sample consists of approximately 180,000 clones, roughly 84% of them appearing once. Sequenced: PBMCs. The receptors originated from a girl in the first two years of life in good health and CMV-seronegative. Both conserved end residues are part of each CDR3. The order of the fields is J gene, V gene, CDR3 protein.

>TRBJ2-7|TRBV27
CASSLHLAGGTWEQYF
>TRBJ2-7|TRBV9
CASSVADRVGEQYF
>TRBJ2-7|TRBV6-5
CASRRGQVSYEQYF
>TRBJ1-5|TRBV19
CASSTFGGTGKSNQPQHF
>TRBJ2-2|TRBV11-2
CASSLQGPGELFF
>TRBJ2-1|TRBV13
CASSLQKSYNEQFF
>TRBJ2-1|TRBV7-9
CASSTLAGWGPNEQFF
>TRBJ1-1|TRBV11-2
CASSLPNPSANTEAFF
>TRBJ2-6|TRBV15
CATSRPESGANVLTF
>TRBJ2-1|TRBV18
CASSPLSSASGEQFF
>TRBJ1-6|TRBV11-2
CASSLDYLGRVRVNSPLHF
>TRBJ2-1|TRBV7-9
CASSPGQLGQNEQFF
>TRBJ2-7|TRBV7-9
CASSGVRVGGPYYEQYF
>TRBJ1-6|TRBV6-6
CASSYPGSGIYSPLHF
>TRBJ2-7|TRBV5-1
CASPYGGPNYEQYF
>TRBJ1-2|TRBV6-5
CASSYEGVNYGYTF
>TRBJ2-5|TRBV11-3
CASSLELAGQTGKETQYF
>TRBJ2-1|TRBV5-1
CASSPSFGAGDDNEQFF
>TRBJ2-3|TRBV6-1
CASSVDRPSTDTQYF
>TRBJ2-5|TRBV5-1
CASSFLQTKEETQYF
>TRBJ2-3|TRBV27
CASSLSLRGTDTQYF
>TRBJ1-5|TRBV18
CASSPTGGGQPQHF
>TRBJ2-4|TRBV4-1
CASSQPKDSLAKNIQYF
>TRBJ1-1|TRBV2
CASTWGGSEAFF
>TRBJ2-1|TRBV13
CASSFSQGANNEQFF
>TRBJ1-4|TRBV7-9
CSSSYPWAGQSPKLFF
>TRBJ2-1|TRBV7-9
CASSPPGGAGKENEQFF
>TRBJ2-7|TRBV5-1
CASSLTAIGASYEQYF
>TRBJ1-2|TRBV6-4
CASSDGGYGYTF
>TRBJ2-3|TRBV21-1
CAWTAQSTDTQYF
>TRBJ1-6|TRBV2
CASSHRQALSYNSPLHF
>TRBJ2-1|TRBV29-1
CSVVRYNEQFF
>TRBJ2-3|TRBV4-3
CASSQEWHAKSTDTQYF
>TRBJ2-5|TRBV11-3
CASSYSGSQETQYF
>TRBJ1-4|TRBV7-9
CASSGNRVGKVTNEKLFF
>TRBJ2-7|TRBV7-9
CASSLVRAGGDSYEQYF
>TRBJ2-1|TRBV27
CASSPPVGAGGPSSYNEQFF
>TRBJ2-7|TRBV5-4
CASSSKQTGYEQYF
>TRBJ1-4|TRBV9
CASSGGQGGNEKLFF
>TRBJ2-7|TRBV7-6
CASSLSETGRDEQYF
>TRBJ1-2|TRBV2
CASTTSWAGGSYTF
>TRBJ2-3|TRBV4-3
CASSQGSGPDTQYF